The 2 T cell receptor beta chains in this list originate from one sample, sequenced in a study of beta chain features in type 1 diabetes. As every portion of the isolated RNA was reverse transcribed, the sequencing read expressed TCRB transcripts. The table came from immunoSEQ multiplex PCR; TCRdb's copy has only in-frame clones and leaves some out. The table has about 40,000 clones, around 49% seen once. Sequenced sample: central memory CD4+ T cells from blood. The source is a woman aged 18-29 years in good health.

This clone appeared a few times. The sample contains more than one DNA sequence encoding this CDR3. The rearrangement links TRBV14 to TRBJ1-1; 8 bases agree with TRBD1. Germline CDR1 and CDR2: SGHDN and FVKESK. The CDR3 runs 15 residues. The V and J ends lost 4 bases and 0 bases, in that order; junction bases with no gene match: 4. In DNA, the CDR3 is TGTGCCAGCAGCCTGCGGACAGGGTTGAACACTGAAGCTTTCTTT. Translated, it gives CASSLRTGLNTEAFF.

The chain joins TRBV7-9 to TRBJ1-1; tentative D call: TRBD1 (6 bases). The CDR3 is made up of 15 amino acids. Germline V gives CDR1 SEHNR, CDR2 FQNEAQ (reference sequence). Trimming removed 1 base at V and 0 bases at J, with 9 bases between. Here the CDR3 DNA reads TGTGCCAGCAGCTTAGGCCAGGGGTTGAACACTGAAGCTTTCTTT. Translated, it gives CASSLGQGLNTEAFF.